The 10 T cell receptor beta chains presented below share a single source sample, sequenced in a study of identical twins. TCRdb itself ran the 5' RACE reads through MiXCR, one entry per CDR3 protein. The top ten hold 4% to 5.5% of the sample, which has hundreds of thousands of distinct CDR3 sequences, 21% seen once. This sample also belongs to another study, concerning T cells expressing NK-cell markers.

The material sequenced was PBMCs. The receptors shown here come from a woman aged 18-35 years in good health.

The chain carries TRBV7-2 and TRBJ1-4, with unresolved D. Germline assignment: CDR1 SGHTA and CDR2 FQGNSA. Trimming pared 2 bases from V and 0 bases from J, leaving 13 bases between. The CDR3 runs to 17 residues. CDR3 nucleotides: TGTGCCAGCAGCTTAAGTCCGATGTCCTCAACTAATGAAAAACTGTTTTTT. Protein: CASSLSPMSSTNEKLFF. Complete variable domain (other parts from reference TRBV7-2 and TRBJ1-4): GAGVSQSPSNKVTEKGKDVELRCDPISGHTALYWYRQSLGQGLEFLIYFQGNSAPDKSGLPSDRFSAERTGGSVSTLTIQRTQQEDSAVYLCASSLSPMSSTNEKLFFGSGTQLSVL.

The rearrangement uses TRBV12-3 or TRBV12-4 and TRBJ2-7; D gene ambiguous. CDR3 length: 14 residues. Trimming pared 3 bases from V and 5 bases from J, leaving 14 bases between. This CDR3 is CASSLGSPVDEQYF. In nucleotides, the CDR3 is TGTGCCAGCAGTTTGGGTAGCCCAGTCGACGAGCAGTACTTC.

The V and J genes are TRBV11-2 and TRBJ2-1, with 8 bases matching TRBD2. V lost 5 bases, J lost 3 bases, and 12 bases stayed unmatched. This CDR3 is 17 amino acids long. Germline V gene data show CDR1 as SGHAT and CDR2 as FQNNGV. This CDR3 is CASSPGLALSVYNEQFF. The CDR3 region has the DNA TGTGCCAGCAGCCCAGGACTAGCTCTTTCGGTCTACAATGAGCAGTTCTTC.

The chain uses TRBV7-6 and TRBJ2-2, with D unclear. V was cut by 5 bases and J by 4 bases, with 14 bases left in between. The germline V gene encodes CDR1 SGHVS and CDR2 FNYEAQ. The CDR3 consists of 15 residues. The chain's CDR3 is CASSPQLGVTGELFF. The CDR3 DNA is TGTGCCAGCAGCCCCCAGTTGGGTGTCACCGGGGAGCTGTTTTTT.

A few counts support this clonotype. The chain has TRBV7-2 and TRBJ2-5; TRBD2 agrees at 8 bases. V gave up 1 base and J gave up 9 bases; unmatched junction bases: 7. CDR1 SGHTA and CDR2 FQGNSA come from the germline V gene. The CDR3 is made up of 14 amino acids. In nucleotides, the CDR3 is TGTGCCAGCAGCTTAGGACTAGCGAGCATGCCCCAGTACTTC. Protein product: CASSLGLASMPQYF. Based on the CDR3 plus reference TRBV7-2 and TRBJ2-5, the full variable domain is GAGVSQSPSNKVTEKGKDVELRCDPISGHTALYWYRQSLGQGLEFLIYFQGNSAPDKSGLPSDRFSAERTGGSVSTLTIQRTQQEDSAVYLCASSLGLASMPQYFGPGTRLLVL.

This clonotype was detected a few times. J is TRBJ2-1 and V is TRBV5-1, with D perhaps TRBD2 (6 bases). CDR3 length: 17 residues. Germline V lookup: CDR1 SGHRS, CDR2 YFSETQ. The V and J ends lost 1 base and 3 bases respectively, with 17 bases between them. This CDR3 is CASSLRLPGEDYNEQFF. The CDR3 nucleotides read TGCGCCAGCAGCTTGAGGCTGCCGGGAGAGGACTACAATGAGCAGTTCTTC.

This clonotype has a handful of counts. The chain has TRBV6-1 and TRBJ2-1, with D perhaps TRBD1 (6 bases). Germline values: CDR1 MNHNS, CDR2 SASEGT. There are 14 residues in the CDR3. V was trimmed by 5 bases and J by 7 bases, leaving 15 bases between them. DNA for the CDR3: TGTGCCAGCAGTCCCGACAGGAACTTGAATGAGCAGTTCTTC. This sequence encodes CASSPDRNLNEQFF.

The chain is built from TRBV12-3 or TRBV12-4 and TRBJ1-3; tentative D call: TRBD1 (6 bases). The V end was cut by 4 bases, the J end by 2 bases, with 9 bases between. The CDR3 extends over 14 amino acids. The CDR3 DNA sequence: TGTGCCAGCAGTTACCCAGGGGCTGGAAACACCATATATTTT. Translated, it gives CASSYPGAGNTIYF.

This clonotype was observed a few times. The chain links TRBV3-1 to TRBJ2-3; a weak D match, TRBD2 (6 bases). CDR1 LGHDT and CDR2 YNNKEL come from the germline V gene (reference sequence). The CDR3 runs 18 residues. V lost 0 bases, J lost 3 bases, and 19 bases lay in between. The CDR3 DNA follows: TGTGCCAGCAGCCAAGATGGGGGAAGGGGCGGGAAAACAGATACGCAGTATTTT. It specifies CASSQDGGRGGKTDTQYF.

This clonotype was observed a handful of times. J is TRBJ2-4 and V is TRBV15; 7 bases are shared with TRBD1. With 7 bases clipped from V and 0 bases from J, the junction kept 3 bases outside the gene matches. Germline CDR1 LNHNV, CDR2 YYDKDF (reference sequence). The CDR3 has 14 amino acids. As DNA, the CDR3 is TGTGCCACCACCAACAGGGGAGCCAAAAACATTCAGTACTTC. It encodes CATTNRGAKNIQYF.